These 5 T cell receptor beta chains were sequenced from one sample in a study of post-analysis software for immune sequencing data. Study findings and constraints: Patients had higher frequencies than controls of about 5 TRBV segments, including TRBV5-6, TRBV5-1 and TRBV20-1.

These TCRs are of unknown antigen specificity. cDNA libraries of TCR beta carried unique molecular identifiers. TCRdb redid the calling of the PCR reads with MiXCR, one entry per CDR3 protein. The sample has some 800,000 distinct CDR3 sequences; 40% to 55% are singletons. Sequencing used blood. The receptors originated from a girl aged 10-17 years with multiple sclerosis.

The chain links TRBV7-8 to TRBJ2-5, with D perhaps matching TRBD2 (6 bases). This CDR3 has 16 amino acids. The germline V gene has CDR1 SGHVS and CDR2 FQNEAQ. The germline V and J ends were trimmed by 8 bases and 5 bases, with 24 bases remaining between them. DNA of the CDR3: TGTGCCAGCGTACCGGAGGGGCGGTCGTACGGGGAGACCCAGTACTTC. Protein: CASVPEGRSYGETQYF. The whole variable domain, remainder taken from reference TRBV7-8 and TRBJ2-5, is GAGVSQSPRYKVAKRGQDVALRCDPISGHVSLFWYQQALGQGPEFLTYFQNEAQLDKSGLPSDRFFAERPEGSVSTLKIQRTQQEDSAVYLCASVPEGRSYGETQYFGPGTRLLVL.

This clonotype was counted a single time. The chain is built from TRBV25-1 and TRBJ1-1, with D hard to call. The CDR3 has 14 amino acids. CDR1 and CDR2 from the germline V gene are MGHDK and SYGVNS. V gave up 2 bases and J gave up 3 bases, with 10 bases separating them. CDR3 protein: CASSEPGRDTEAFF. CDR3 coding DNA: TGTGCCAGCAGTGAACCGGGGAGGGACACTGAAGCTTTCTTT.

This clonotype was observed a single time. This chain links TRBV10-3 with TRBJ1-4, with TRBD1 as a possible D gene (5 bases). V dropped 6 bases and J dropped 2 bases, with 10 bases sitting between them. CDR1 is ENHRY, CDR2 SYGVKD, per germline. This CDR3 has 14 residues. CDR3 nucleotides: TGTGCCATCAGGGGAGGGACTACTAATGAAAAACTGTTTTTT. Translation: CAIRGGTTNEKLFF.

This rearrangement joins TRBV27 to TRBJ2-7; tentatively, D is TRBD2 (6 bases). In germline, CDR1 is MNHEY, CDR2 SMNVEV (reference sequence). The CDR3 is made up of 17 amino acids. The V end lost 1 base, the J end lost 0 bases, and 16 bases lay between the germline ends. CDR3 region: CASSLFTSPLSSYEQYF. For the CDR3, the DNA is TGTGCCAGCAGTTTATTTACTAGCCCGTTGAGCTCCTACGAGCAGTACTTC.

This clonotype was found a few times. The chain employs TRBV15 and TRBJ2-6; 8 bases are a match to TRBD1. The length of the CDR3 is 16 residues. CDR1 is LNHNV and CDR2 is YYDKDF in the germline V gene (reference sequence). After removal of 3 bases from V and 2 bases from J, the junction contained 3 bases not matched to a gene. This CDR3 reads CATSSLQGAGANVLTF. CDR3 in DNA: TGTGCCACCAGCAGCCTACAGGGGGCTGGGGCCAACGTCCTGACTTTC.